This T cell receptor beta chain was retrieved from a study of blood T cell repertoires in COVID-19. Study overall: Some COVID-19 samples were acute and others convalescent; all came from the United States, Italy and Spain.

This CDR3 contains 15 residues. Germline-derived CDR1 and CDR2 are MNHEY and SVGAGI. V lost 6 bases and J lost 5; bases outside the gene matches: 8. A Seattle source enrolled patients during active infection and followed them longitudinally. In the original processing: Estimation of nucleated cell counts relied on the amplification of reference gene primers. The method was immunoSEQ multiplex PCR; TCRdb's version includes in-frame clones alone and lacks a portion of them. V, J and clone size reflect that table, while D and trimming were determined from the DNA. The sample holds about 370,000 clones, roughly 86% seen once.

Sequenced sample: peripheral blood. The sequence derives from a woman aged 25 to 39 with COVID-19, enrolled during active disease. The chain is built from TRBV6-5 and TRBJ2-5; TRBD2 matches at 11 bases. The CDR3 reads CASRGPSGRSETQYF. CDR3 nucleotide sequence: TGTGCCAGCAGGGGGCCTAGCGGGAGGTCGGAGACCCAGTACTTC.